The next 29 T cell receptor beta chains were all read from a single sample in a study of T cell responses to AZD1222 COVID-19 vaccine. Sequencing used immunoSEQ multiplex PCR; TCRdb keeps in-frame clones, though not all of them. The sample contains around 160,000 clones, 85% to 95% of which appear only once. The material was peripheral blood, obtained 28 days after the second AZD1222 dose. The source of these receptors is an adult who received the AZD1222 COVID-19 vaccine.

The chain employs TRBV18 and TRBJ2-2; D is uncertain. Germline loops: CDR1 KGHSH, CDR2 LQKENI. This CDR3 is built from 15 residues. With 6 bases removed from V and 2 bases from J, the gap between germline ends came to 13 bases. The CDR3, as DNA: TGTGCCAGCTCCCGTTTCCCCCCAAACACCGGGGAGCTGTTTTTT. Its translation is CASSRFPPNTGELFF. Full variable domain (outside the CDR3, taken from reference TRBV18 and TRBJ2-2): NAGVMQNPRHLVRRRGQEARLRCSPMKGHSHVYWYRQLPEEGLKFMVYLQKENIIDESGMPKERFSAEFPKEGPSILRIQQVVRGDSAAYFCASSRFPPNTGELFFGEGSRLTVL.

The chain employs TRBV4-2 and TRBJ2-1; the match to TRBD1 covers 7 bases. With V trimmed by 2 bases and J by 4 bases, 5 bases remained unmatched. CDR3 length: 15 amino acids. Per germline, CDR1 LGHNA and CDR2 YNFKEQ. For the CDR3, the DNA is TGTGCCAGCAGCCAAAGAAGGGGACAGTACAATGAGCAGTTCTTC. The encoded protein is CASSQRRGQYNEQFF.

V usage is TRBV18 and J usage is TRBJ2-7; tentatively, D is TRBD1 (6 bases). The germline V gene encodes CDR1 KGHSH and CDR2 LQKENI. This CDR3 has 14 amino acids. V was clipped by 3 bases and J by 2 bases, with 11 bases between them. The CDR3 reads CASSPDRPTYEQYF. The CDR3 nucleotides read TGTGCCAGCTCACCTGACAGGCCGACCTACGAGCAGTACTTC.

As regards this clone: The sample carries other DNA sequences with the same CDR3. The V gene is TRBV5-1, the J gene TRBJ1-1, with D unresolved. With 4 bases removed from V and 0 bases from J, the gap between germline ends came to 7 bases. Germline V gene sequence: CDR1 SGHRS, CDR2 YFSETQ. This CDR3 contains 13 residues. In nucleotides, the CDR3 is TGCGCCAGCAGCCTGGAATTGAACACTGAAGCTTTCTTT. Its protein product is CASSLELNTEAFF. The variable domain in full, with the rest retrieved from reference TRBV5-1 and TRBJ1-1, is KAGVTQTPRYLIKTRGQQVTLSCSPISGHRSVSWYQQTPGQGLQFLFEYFSETQRNKGNFPGRFSGRQFSNSRSEMNVSTLELGDSALYLCASSLELNTEAFFGQGTRLTVV.

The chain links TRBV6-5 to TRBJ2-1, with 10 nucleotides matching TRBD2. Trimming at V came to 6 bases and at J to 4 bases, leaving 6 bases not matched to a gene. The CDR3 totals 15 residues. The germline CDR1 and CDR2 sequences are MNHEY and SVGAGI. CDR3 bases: TGTGCCAGCAGCGATACTAGCGGGGATTACAATGAGCAGTTCTTC. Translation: CASSDTSGDYNEQFF.

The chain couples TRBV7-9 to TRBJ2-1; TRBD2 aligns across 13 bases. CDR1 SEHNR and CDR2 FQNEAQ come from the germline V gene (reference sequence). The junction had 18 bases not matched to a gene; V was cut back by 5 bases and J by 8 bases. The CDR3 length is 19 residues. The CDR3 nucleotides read TGTGCCAGCAGCCCGATAGGGACTAGCGGGGCCCGTTGGTGGGATGAGCAGTTCTTC. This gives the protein CASSPIGTSGARWWDEQFF. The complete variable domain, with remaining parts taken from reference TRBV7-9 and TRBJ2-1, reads DTGVSQNPRHKITKRGQNVTFRCDPISEHNRLYWYRQTLGQGPEFLTYFQNEAQLEKSRLLSDRFSAERPKGSFSTLEIQRTEQGDSAMYLCASSPIGTSGARWWDEQFFGPGTRLTVL.

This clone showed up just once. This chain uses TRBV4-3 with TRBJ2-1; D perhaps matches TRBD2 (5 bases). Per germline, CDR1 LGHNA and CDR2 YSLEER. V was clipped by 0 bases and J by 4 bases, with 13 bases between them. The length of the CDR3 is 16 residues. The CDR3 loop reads CASSQEAGLRYNEQFF. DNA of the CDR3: TGCGCCAGCAGCCAAGAGGCGGGTCTCCGATACAATGAGCAGTTCTTC.

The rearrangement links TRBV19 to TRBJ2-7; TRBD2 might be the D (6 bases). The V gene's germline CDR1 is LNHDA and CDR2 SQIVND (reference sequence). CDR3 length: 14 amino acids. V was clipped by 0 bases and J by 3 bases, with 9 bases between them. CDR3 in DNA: TGTGCCAGTAGTATAGATGGCGGGGACTACGAGCAGTACTTC. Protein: CASSIDGGDYEQYF.

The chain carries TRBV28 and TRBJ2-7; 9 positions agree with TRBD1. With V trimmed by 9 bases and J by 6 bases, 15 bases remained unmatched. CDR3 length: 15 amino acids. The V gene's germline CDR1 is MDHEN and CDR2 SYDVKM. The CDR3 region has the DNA TGTGCCAGACCCAGACAAAGGGACAGGGTCCCCGAGCAGTACTTC. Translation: CARPRQRDRVPEQYF.

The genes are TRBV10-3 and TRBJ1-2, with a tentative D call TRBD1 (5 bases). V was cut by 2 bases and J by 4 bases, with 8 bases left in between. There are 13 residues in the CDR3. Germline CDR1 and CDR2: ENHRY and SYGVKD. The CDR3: CAISEQGSYGYTF. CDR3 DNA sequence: TGTGCCATCAGTGAGCAGGGAAGCTATGGCTACACCTTC.

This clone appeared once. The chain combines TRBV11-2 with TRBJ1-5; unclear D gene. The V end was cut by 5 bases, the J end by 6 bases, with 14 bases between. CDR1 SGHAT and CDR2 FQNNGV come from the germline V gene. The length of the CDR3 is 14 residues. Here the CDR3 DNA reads TGTGCCAGCAGCCATGGGGATAGCGGTCAGCCCCAGCATTTT. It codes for CASSHGDSGQPQHF.

The CDR3 DNA reads TGTGCCAGCAGCTTATTCCCGGGAGGAGGGGAGACCCAGTACTTC. Its protein product is CASSLFPGGGETQYF. The chain has TRBV7-9 and TRBJ2-5; 7 bases are a match to TRBD2. The CDR3 sequence is 15 residues long. Germline CDR1 reads SEHNR; CDR2 reads FQNEAQ (reference sequence). V shed 2 bases and J 5 bases; nucleotides not matched to a gene: 8.

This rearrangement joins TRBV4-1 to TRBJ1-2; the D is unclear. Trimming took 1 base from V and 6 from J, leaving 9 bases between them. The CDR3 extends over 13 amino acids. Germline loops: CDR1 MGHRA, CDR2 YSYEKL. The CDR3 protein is CASSQGRRDGYTF. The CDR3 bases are TGCGCCAGCAGCCAAGGGAGGAGGGATGGCTACACCTTC.

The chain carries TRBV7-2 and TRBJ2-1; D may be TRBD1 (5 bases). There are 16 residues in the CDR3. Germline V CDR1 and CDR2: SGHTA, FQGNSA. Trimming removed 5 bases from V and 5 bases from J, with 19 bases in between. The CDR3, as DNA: TGTGCCAGCAGCCACCAGGGTGTTTGGGCTAACAATGAGCAGTTCTTC. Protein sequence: CASSHQGVWANNEQFF.

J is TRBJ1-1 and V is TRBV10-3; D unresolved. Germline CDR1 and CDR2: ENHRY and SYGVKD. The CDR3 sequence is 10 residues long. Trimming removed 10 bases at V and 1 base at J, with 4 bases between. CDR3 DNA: TGTGCCACCAAGAACACTGAAGCTTTCTTT. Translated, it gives CATKNTEAFF.

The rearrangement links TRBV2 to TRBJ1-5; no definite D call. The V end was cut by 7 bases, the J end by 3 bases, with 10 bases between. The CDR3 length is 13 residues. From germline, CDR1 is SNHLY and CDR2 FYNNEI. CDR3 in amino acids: CASNPEVNQPQHF. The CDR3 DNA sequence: TGTGCCAGCAATCCAGAGGTCAATCAGCCCCAGCATTTT. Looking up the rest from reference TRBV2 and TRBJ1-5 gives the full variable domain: EPEVTQTPSHQVTQMGQEVILRCVPISNHLYFYWYRQILGQKVEFLVSFYNNEISEKSEIFDDQFSVERPDGSNFTLKIRSTKLEDSAMYFCASNPEVNQPQHFGDGTRLSIL.

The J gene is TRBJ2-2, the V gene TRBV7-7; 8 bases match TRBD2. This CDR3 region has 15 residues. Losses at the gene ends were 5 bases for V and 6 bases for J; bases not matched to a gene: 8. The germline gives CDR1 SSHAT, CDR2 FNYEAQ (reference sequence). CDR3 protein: CASSPGLASAGELFF. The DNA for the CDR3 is TGTGCCAGCAGCCCTGGACTAGCATCGGCCGGGGAGCTGTTTTTT. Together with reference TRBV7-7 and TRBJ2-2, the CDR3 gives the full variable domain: GAGVSQSPRYKVTKRGQDVTLRCDPISSHATLYWYQQALGQGPEFLTYFNYEAQPDKSGLPSDRFSAERPEGSISTLTIQRTEQRDSAMYRCASSPGLASAGELFFGEGSRLTVL.

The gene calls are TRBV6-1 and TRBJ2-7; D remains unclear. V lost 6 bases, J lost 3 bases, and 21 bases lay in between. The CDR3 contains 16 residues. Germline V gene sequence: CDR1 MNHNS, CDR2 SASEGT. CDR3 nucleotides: TGTGCCAGCAGCGAACAAGGCGCAGCGACTGGCTACGAGCAGTACTTC. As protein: CASSEQGAATGYEQYF.

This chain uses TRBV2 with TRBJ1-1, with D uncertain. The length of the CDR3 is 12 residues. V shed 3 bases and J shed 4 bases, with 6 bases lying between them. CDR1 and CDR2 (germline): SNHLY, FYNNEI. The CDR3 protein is CASSDWGTEAFF. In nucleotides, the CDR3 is TGTGCCAGCAGTGACTGGGGCACTGAAGCTTTCTTT.

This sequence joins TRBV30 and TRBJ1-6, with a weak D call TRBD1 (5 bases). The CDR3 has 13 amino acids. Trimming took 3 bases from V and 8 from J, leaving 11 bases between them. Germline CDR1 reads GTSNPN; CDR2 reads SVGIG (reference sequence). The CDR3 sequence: CAWRGGVDSPLHF. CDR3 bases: TGTGCCTGGAGGGGGGGGGTCGATTCACCCCTCCACTTT.

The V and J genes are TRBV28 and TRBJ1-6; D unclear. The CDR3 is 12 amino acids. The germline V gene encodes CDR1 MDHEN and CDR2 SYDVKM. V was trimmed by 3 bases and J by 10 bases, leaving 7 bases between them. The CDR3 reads CASSFAPSPLHF. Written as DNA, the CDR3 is TGTGCCAGCAGTTTCGCTCCCTCACCCCTCCACTTT.

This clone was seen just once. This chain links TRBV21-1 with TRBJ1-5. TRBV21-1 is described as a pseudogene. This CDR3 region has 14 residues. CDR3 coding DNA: TGTGCCAACCGCCTCCCGAGGGACAATCAGCCCCAGCATTTT. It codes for CANRLPRDNQPQHF.

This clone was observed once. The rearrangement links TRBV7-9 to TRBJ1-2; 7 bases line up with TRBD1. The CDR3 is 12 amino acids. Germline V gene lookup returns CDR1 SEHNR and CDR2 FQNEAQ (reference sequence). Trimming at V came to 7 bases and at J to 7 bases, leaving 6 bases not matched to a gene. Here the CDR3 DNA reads TGTGCCAGCACCGCAGGGGGGGGTGGCTACACCTTC. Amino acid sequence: CASTAGGGGYTF.

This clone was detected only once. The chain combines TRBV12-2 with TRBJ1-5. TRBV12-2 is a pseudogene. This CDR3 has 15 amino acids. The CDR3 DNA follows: TGTGCAAGTCGCTTAAGGAGGGGAGGAAGGCAGCCCCAGCATTTT. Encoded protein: CASRLRRGGRQPQHF.

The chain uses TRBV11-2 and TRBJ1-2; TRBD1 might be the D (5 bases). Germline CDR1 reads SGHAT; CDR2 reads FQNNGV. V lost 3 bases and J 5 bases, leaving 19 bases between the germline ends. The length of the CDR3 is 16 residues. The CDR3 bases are TGTGCCAGCAGCTTCGACCGGGACTATGGGAGATATGGCTACACCTTC. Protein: CASSFDRDYGRYGYTF.

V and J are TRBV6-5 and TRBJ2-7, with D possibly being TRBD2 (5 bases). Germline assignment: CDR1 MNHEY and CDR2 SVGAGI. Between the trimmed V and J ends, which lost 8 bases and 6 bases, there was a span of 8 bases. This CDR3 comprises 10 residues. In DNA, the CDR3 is TGTGCCAGCGCGAGGGTCGAGCAGTACTTC. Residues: CASARVEQYF.

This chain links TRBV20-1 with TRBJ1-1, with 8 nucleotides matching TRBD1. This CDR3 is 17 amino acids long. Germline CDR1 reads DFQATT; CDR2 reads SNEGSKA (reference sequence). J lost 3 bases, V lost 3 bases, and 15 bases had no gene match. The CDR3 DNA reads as TGCAGTGCTAGTCCGGACAGGGAGGGAGGGCGTTACACTGAAGCTTTCTTT. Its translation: CSASPDREGGRYTEAFF.

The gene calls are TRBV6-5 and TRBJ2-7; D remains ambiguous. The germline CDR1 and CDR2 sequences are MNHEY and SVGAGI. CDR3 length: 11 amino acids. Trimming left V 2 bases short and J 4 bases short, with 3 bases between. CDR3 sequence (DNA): TGTGCCAGCAGTTACGAGTACGAGCAGTACTTC. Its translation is CASSYEYEQYF.

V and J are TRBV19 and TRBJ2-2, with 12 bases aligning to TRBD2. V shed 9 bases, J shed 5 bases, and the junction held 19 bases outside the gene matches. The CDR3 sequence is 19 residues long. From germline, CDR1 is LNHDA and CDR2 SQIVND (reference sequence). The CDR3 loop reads CASNGGGTSGLLKTGELFF. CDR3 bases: TGTGCCAGCAATGGGGGTGGGACTAGCGGGCTGCTCAAGACCGGGGAGCTGTTTTTT.